A selection of T cell receptor beta chains follows, all from one sample in a study of blood T cell repertoires in COVID-19. Assay used: immunoSEQ multiplex PCR; TCRdb lists only in-frame clones, some missing. Of 150,000 or so clones in the sample, roughly 91% are singletons; the top ten hold around 4.2%. The sample taken for sequencing was peripheral blood. The receptors shown here come from a man aged 60-69 years with COVID-19, enrolled during active disease. Each CDR3 is given with its conserved first and last residue. The D gene is left open where the match is weak. Size values are once, few and many counts, or a class for expanded clones, and some rows have none.

d_gene: TRBD1
j_gene: TRBJ1-1
abundance: NA
v_gene: TRBV5-6
CDR3nt: TGTGCCAGCAGCACTTGGGGACAGGGGGCGAGTGAAGCTTTCTTT
CDR3aa: CASSTWGQGASEAFF

d_gene: NA
j_gene: TRBJ1-1
abundance: NA
v_gene: TRBV5-4
CDR3nt: TGTGCCAGCAGCTTGGCCGGGGGGCGAGGGACTGAAGCTTTCTTT
CDR3aa: CASSLAGGRGTEAFF

d_gene: TRBD1
j_gene: TRBJ1-2
abundance: NA
v_gene: TRBV2
CDR3nt: TGTGCCAGCAGTGGACAGGGGATGGATGGCTACACCTTC
CDR3aa: CASSGQGMDGYTF

d_gene: NA
j_gene: TRBJ2-2
abundance: once
v_gene: TRBV5-1
CDR3nt: TGCGCCAGCAGCCCGGGGAACACCGGGGAGCTGTTTTTT
CDR3aa: CASSPGNTGELFF

d_gene: NA
j_gene: TRBJ1-5
abundance: NA
v_gene: TRBV16
CDR3nt: TGTGCCAGCAGCCAATCGTATAGGGGGAATCAGCCCCAGCATTTT
CDR3aa: CASSQSYRGNQPQHF

d_gene: NA
j_gene: TRBJ2-1
abundance: NA
v_gene: TRBV10-3
CDR3nt: TGTGCCATCACCGAAAAGGTTACAGGCCGGAGCTCCTACAATGAGCAGTTCTTC
CDR3aa: CAITEKVTGRSSYNEQFF

d_gene: TRBD1
j_gene: TRBJ2-7
abundance: NA
v_gene: TRBV23-1
CDR3nt: TGCGCCAGCAGTCAATATGGACAGGGGGACCACGAGCAGTACTTC
CDR3aa: CASSQYGQGDHEQYF

d_gene: TRBD1
j_gene: TRBJ2-2
abundance: few
v_gene: TRBV19
CDR3nt: TGTGCCAGTAGTATGGGCAGGGGGACCGGGGAGCTGTTTTTT
CDR3aa: CASSMGRGTGELFF

d_gene: TRBD1
j_gene: TRBJ2-7
abundance: NA
v_gene: TRBV18
CDR3nt: TGTGCCAGCTCCCAGGACAGGCAATACGAGCAGTACTTC
CDR3aa: CASSQDRQYEQYF

d_gene: TRBD1
j_gene: TRBJ2-6
abundance: NA
v_gene: TRBV29-1
CDR3nt: TGCAGCGTTAGGGACAGGACCTTCTCTGGGGCCAACGTCCTGACTTTC
CDR3aa: CSVRDRTFSGANVLTF

d_gene: TRBD2
j_gene: TRBJ2-4
abundance: NA
v_gene: TRBV30
CDR3nt: TGTGCCTGGAGTGTACTCGGGGGGGGTATTCAGTACTTC
CDR3aa: CAWSVLGGGIQYF

d_gene: TRBD1
j_gene: TRBJ1-2
abundance: NA
v_gene: TRBV27
CDR3nt: TGTGCCAGCAGTTCCCCGGGACAGGTGGGATTTGGTGGCTACACCTTC
CDR3aa: CASSSPGQVGFGGYTF

d_gene: TRBD1
j_gene: TRBJ1-1
abundance: NA
v_gene: TRBV5-5
CDR3nt: TGTGCCAGCAGCTCGGGGGCGCCTGGACAGGGTGAAGCTTTCTTT
CDR3aa: CASSSGAPGQGEAFF

d_gene: NA
j_gene: TRBJ1-2
abundance: NA
v_gene: TRBV6-1
CDR3nt: TGTGCCAGCAGTGAAGCCCGCGGGGTGGGTGGCTACACCTTC
CDR3aa: CASSEARGVGGYTF

d_gene: NA
j_gene: TRBJ2-5
abundance: once
v_gene: TRBV7-3
CDR3nt: TGTGCCAGCAGCTTTGACAGCGAGGAAGAGACCCAGTACTTC
CDR3aa: CASSFDSEEETQYF

d_gene: TRBD1
j_gene: TRBJ2-7
abundance: NA
v_gene: TRBV9
CDR3nt: TGTGCCAGCAGCGTAGGTGAGACAGGGGTGAACGAGCAGTACTTC
CDR3aa: CASSVGETGVNEQYF

d_gene: NA
j_gene: TRBJ1-2
abundance: NA
v_gene: TRBV6-5
CDR3nt: TGTGCCAGCGACAGCTTCTATGGCTACACCTTC
CDR3aa: CASDSFYGYTF

d_gene: TRBD2
j_gene: TRBJ2-5
abundance: NA
v_gene: TRBV9
CDR3nt: TGTGCCAGCAGCGCCGTCGGTGGGGGACTAGCAGGAGAGACCCAGTACTTC
CDR3aa: CASSAVGGGLAGETQYF

d_gene: NA
j_gene: TRBJ1-2
abundance: NA
v_gene: TRBV6-5
CDR3nt: TGTGCCAGCAGTCCCGCCAGGAACTATGGCTACACCTTC
CDR3aa: CASSPARNYGYTF

d_gene: NA
j_gene: TRBJ1-2
abundance: NA
v_gene: TRBV7-8
CDR3nt: TGTGCCAGCAGCTTAACTTTAGATGGCTACACCTTC
CDR3aa: CASSLTLDGYTF

d_gene: NA
j_gene: TRBJ1-5
abundance: NA
v_gene: TRBV6-1
CDR3nt: TGTGCCAGCAGTGAAGTCCAGACTTACAATCAGCCCCAGCATTTT
CDR3aa: CASSEVQTYNQPQHF

d_gene: NA
j_gene: TRBJ1-1
abundance: NA
v_gene: TRBV4-2
CDR3nt: TGTGCCAGCAGCCAAGACGAACGGACAGTCACTGAAGCTTTCTTT
CDR3aa: CASSQDERTVTEAFF

d_gene: TRBD2
j_gene: TRBJ2-7
abundance: NA
v_gene: TRBV27
CDR3nt: TGTGCCAGCAGTTTATCTAGCGGGTTAAGCTCCTACGAGCAGTACTTC
CDR3aa: CASSLSSGLSSYEQYF

d_gene: TRBD1
j_gene: TRBJ1-2
abundance: NA
v_gene: TRBV7-2
CDR3nt: TGTGCCGGCAGCTCGGACAGGGTATGGTATGGCTACACCTTC
CDR3aa: CAGSSDRVWYGYTF

d_gene: NA
j_gene: TRBJ1-3
abundance: NA
v_gene: TRBV2
CDR3nt: TGTGCCAGCAGTCTAAGTATTGGAAACACCATATATTTT
CDR3aa: CASSLSIGNTIYF

d_gene: NA
j_gene: TRBJ1-2
abundance: NA
v_gene: TRBV30
CDR3nt: TGTGCCGGTACAGCTAACTATGGCTACACCTTC
CDR3aa: CAGTANYGYTF

d_gene: TRBD1
j_gene: TRBJ2-5
abundance: NA
v_gene: TRBV28
CDR3nt: TGTGCAGTAGACCGGGACAGGGGGCGCCTCGGGACCCAGTACTTC
CDR3aa: CAVDRDRGRLGTQYF

d_gene: TRBD1
j_gene: TRBJ1-1
abundance: NA
v_gene: TRBV5-1
CDR3nt: TGCGCCAGCAGCTTACAGGGGGTAGACACTGAAGCTTTCTTT
CDR3aa: CASSLQGVDTEAFF

d_gene: NA
j_gene: TRBJ2-3
abundance: NA
v_gene: TRBV10-3
CDR3nt: TGTGCCATCAGTACATCCAACAGGGCGGCAGATACGCAGTATTTT
CDR3aa: CAISTSNRAADTQYF

d_gene: NA
j_gene: TRBJ1-1
abundance: NA
v_gene: TRBV19
CDR3nt: TGTGCCAGTAGTATATCTGGGCAGGGAAACACTGAAGCTTTCTTT
CDR3aa: CASSISGQGNTEAFF

d_gene: TRBD2
j_gene: TRBJ2-7
abundance: once
v_gene: TRBV10-3
CDR3nt: TGTGCCATCAAGGCTAGCGGGGGACCCTACGAGCAGTACTTC
CDR3aa: CAIKASGGPYEQYF

d_gene: NA
j_gene: TRBJ2-1
abundance: few
v_gene: TRBV6-5
CDR3nt: TGTGCCAGCAGTTACGGGAGGGGGTCCTACAATGAGCAGTTCTTC
CDR3aa: CASSYGRGSYNEQFF

d_gene: NA
j_gene: TRBJ1-2
abundance: NA
v_gene: TRBV7-2
CDR3nt: TGTGCCAGCAGCTTTACTCCGCAGGGTACAGGTGGCTACACCTTC
CDR3aa: CASSFTPQGTGGYTF

d_gene: NA
j_gene: TRBJ1-1
abundance: NA
v_gene: TRBV10-1
CDR3nt: TGCGCCAGCAGTGAGCCCGGGCCGGGGACTGAAGCTTTCTTT
CDR3aa: CASSEPGPGTEAFF

d_gene: TRBD1
j_gene: TRBJ1-1
abundance: few
v_gene: TRBV28
CDR3nt: TGTGCCAGCAGGACGGGACAGTCCCCGGGAGCTTTCTTT
CDR3aa: CASRTGQSPGAFF

d_gene: TRBD1
j_gene: TRBJ1-5
abundance: NA
v_gene: TRBV19
CDR3nt: TGTGCCAGTAGGGATGGACAGGGGGGCAATCAGCCCCAGCATTTT
CDR3aa: CASRDGQGGNQPQHF

d_gene: NA
j_gene: TRBJ2-7
abundance: NA
v_gene: TRBV28
CDR3nt: TGTGCCAGCAGACCCCCGCCCCCGGTCTCCTACGAGCAGTACTTC
CDR3aa: CASRPPPPVSYEQYF

d_gene: NA
j_gene: TRBJ1-2
abundance: NA
v_gene: TRBV29-1
CDR3nt: TGCAGCGTCCTAGAACAGGGACCTGACTATGGCTACACCTTC
CDR3aa: CSVLEQGPDYGYTF

d_gene: TRBD1
j_gene: TRBJ1-4
abundance: NA
v_gene: TRBV11-2
CDR3nt: TGTGCCAGCCAGCGCAGGGGGGATCGTAATGAAAAACTGTTTTTT
CDR3aa: CASQRRGDRNEKLFF

d_gene: TRBD1
j_gene: TRBJ1-6
abundance: NA
v_gene: TRBV28
CDR3nt: TGTGCCAGCAGCGGGAGGACAGGGGAGGGTTCACCCCTCCACTTT
CDR3aa: CASSGRTGEGSPLHF

d_gene: NA
j_gene: TRBJ1-4
abundance: NA
v_gene: TRBV7-9
CDR3nt: TGTGCCAGCAGCTTATTCGGGGGGCGCGATGAAAAACTGTTTTTT
CDR3aa: CASSLFGGRDEKLFF

d_gene: TRBD1
j_gene: TRBJ1-2
abundance: many
v_gene: TRBV11-2
CDR3nt: TGTGCCAGCAACAGATGGACAGGGGATGGCTACACCTTC
CDR3aa: CASNRWTGDGYTF

d_gene: NA
j_gene: TRBJ2-1
abundance: NA
v_gene: TRBV24-1
CDR3nt: TGTGCCACCAGTGAAACCGACAGGGAGCAGTTCTTC
CDR3aa: CATSETDREQFF

d_gene: NA
j_gene: TRBJ1-2
abundance: NA
v_gene: TRBV27
CDR3nt: TGTGCCAGCAGTTTATCTTGGGGGGATATAACTAACTATGGCTACACCTTC
CDR3aa: CASSLSWGDITNYGYTF

d_gene: NA
j_gene: TRBJ1-1
abundance: NA
v_gene: TRBV15
CDR3nt: TGTGCCACCAGCAGAGATCTCAGAATGAACACTGAAGCTTTCTTT
CDR3aa: CATSRDLRMNTEAFF

d_gene: NA
j_gene: TRBJ2-3
abundance: NA
v_gene: TRBV4-3
CDR3nt: TGCGCCAGCAGCAACCTAGGCACAGATACGCAGTATTTT
CDR3aa: CASSNLGTDTQYF

d_gene: TRBD1
j_gene: TRBJ1-3
abundance: NA
v_gene: TRBV9
CDR3nt: TGTGCCAGCAGCTTTTACGACAGGGATCACTCTGGAAACACCATATATTTT
CDR3aa: CASSFYDRDHSGNTIYF

d_gene: NA
j_gene: TRBJ1-5
abundance: NA
v_gene: TRBV7-8
CDR3nt: TGTGCCAGCAGCTTAGAGCAGACAGGACCAAATCAGCCCCAGCATTTT
CDR3aa: CASSLEQTGPNQPQHF

d_gene: NA
j_gene: TRBJ1-1
abundance: NA
v_gene: TRBV9
CDR3nt: TGTGCCAGCAGCGTAGATGGCAGGGGAGTAGCTTTCTTT
CDR3aa: CASSVDGRGVAFF

d_gene: NA
j_gene: TRBJ2-2
abundance: NA
v_gene: TRBV7-3
CDR3nt: TGTGCCAGCAGTGAGGGCCCATATAAGACCGGGGAGCTGTTTTTT
CDR3aa: CASSEGPYKTGELFF

d_gene: NA
j_gene: TRBJ2-2
abundance: few
v_gene: TRBV19
CDR3nt: TGTGCCAGTAGTATTCAGGGGCCTACCGGGGAGCTGTTTTTT
CDR3aa: CASSIQGPTGELFF

d_gene: TRBD1
j_gene: TRBJ2-1
abundance: NA
v_gene: TRBV4-3
CDR3nt: TGCGCCAGCAGCCCCGGCGAGGGACAGGGTACCTACAATGAGCAGTTCTTC
CDR3aa: CASSPGEGQGTYNEQFF

d_gene: TRBD1
j_gene: TRBJ1-4
abundance: NA
v_gene: TRBV30
CDR3nt: TGTGCCTGGAGCCCGGGACAGGGTTGGGAAAAACTGTTTTTT
CDR3aa: CAWSPGQGWEKLFF